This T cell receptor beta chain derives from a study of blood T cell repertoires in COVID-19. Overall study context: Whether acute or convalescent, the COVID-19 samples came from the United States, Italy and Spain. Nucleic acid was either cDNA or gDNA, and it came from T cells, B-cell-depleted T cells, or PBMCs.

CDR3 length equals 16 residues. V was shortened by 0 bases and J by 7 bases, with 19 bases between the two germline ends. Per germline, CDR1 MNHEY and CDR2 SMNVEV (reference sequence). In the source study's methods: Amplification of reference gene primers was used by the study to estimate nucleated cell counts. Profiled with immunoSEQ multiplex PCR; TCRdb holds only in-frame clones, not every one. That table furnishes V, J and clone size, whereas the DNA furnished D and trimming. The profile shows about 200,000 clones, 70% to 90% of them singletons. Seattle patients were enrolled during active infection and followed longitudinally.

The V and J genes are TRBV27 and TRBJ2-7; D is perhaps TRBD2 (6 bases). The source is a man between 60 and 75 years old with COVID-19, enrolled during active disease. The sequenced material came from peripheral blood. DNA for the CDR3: TGTGCCAGCAGTTTATCACGGGTAGCGGCCAGAGGGGAGCAGTACTTC. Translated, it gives CASSLSRVAARGEQYF.